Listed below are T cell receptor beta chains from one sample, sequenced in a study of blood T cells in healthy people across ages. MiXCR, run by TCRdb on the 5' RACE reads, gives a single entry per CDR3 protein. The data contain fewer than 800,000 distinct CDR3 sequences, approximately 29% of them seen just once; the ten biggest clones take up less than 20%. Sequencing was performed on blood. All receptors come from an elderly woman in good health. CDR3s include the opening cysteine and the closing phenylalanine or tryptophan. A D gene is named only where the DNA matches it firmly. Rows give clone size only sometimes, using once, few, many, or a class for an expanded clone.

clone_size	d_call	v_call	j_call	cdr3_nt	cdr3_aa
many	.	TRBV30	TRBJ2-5	TGTGCCATTCCGGGACCCAACCAAGAGACCCAGTACTTC	CAIPGPNQETQYF
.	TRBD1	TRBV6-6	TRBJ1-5	TGTGCCAGCAGTTTGACAGGGAAGGATCAGCCCCAGCATTTT	CASSLTGKDQPQHF
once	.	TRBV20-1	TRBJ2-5	TGCAGTGCCTATTCAAGGAGTCAAGAGACCCAGTACTTC	CSAYSRSQETQYF
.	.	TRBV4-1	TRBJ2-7	TGCGCCAGCAGCCAACCCGGGGGACTTCAGCAGTACTTC	CASSQPGGLQQYF
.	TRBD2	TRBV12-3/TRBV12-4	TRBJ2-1	TGTGCCAGCAGTTTGTTAGCGGGAGCTGGCAATGAGCAGTTCTTC	CASSLLAGAGNEQFF
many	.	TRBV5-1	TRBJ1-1	TGCGCCAGCAGCACCACAGGTCTTCCTGAAGCTTTCTTT	CASSTTGLPEAFF
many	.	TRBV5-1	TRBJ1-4	TGCGCCAGCAGCCGTGAAGGGGAGGAAAAACTGTTTTTT	CASSREGEEKLFF
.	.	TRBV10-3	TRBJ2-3	TGTGCCATCGGACAGTCGGATACGCAGTATTTT	CAIGQSDTQYF
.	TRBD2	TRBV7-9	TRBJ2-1	TGTGCCAGCAGCCCCCGGGGGGGAGACCTCTACAATGAGCAGTTCTTC	CASSPRGGDLYNEQFF
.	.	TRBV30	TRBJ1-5	TGTGCCTGGACGACATCGAGCAATCAGCCCCAGCATTTT	CAWTTSSNQPQHF
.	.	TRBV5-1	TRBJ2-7	TGCGCCAGCAACTTGGAAGTGGGACACCGGATCCAGTACTTC	CASNLEVGHRIQYF
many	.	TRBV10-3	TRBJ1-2	TGTGCAAGTAAGGGTCTCCAATCTAGTGGCTACACCTTC	CASKGLQSSGYTF
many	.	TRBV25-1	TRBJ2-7	TGTGCCAGCAGCTCCGGGACAGTCGGGGGCGAGCAGTACTTC	CASSSGTVGGEQYF
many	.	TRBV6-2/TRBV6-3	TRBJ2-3	TGTGCCAGCAGTTACTCCGGACTCTCCACAGATACGCAGTATTTT	CASSYSGLSTDTQYF
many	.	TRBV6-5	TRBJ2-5	TGTGCCAGCAGTCTCGGTGGGTACGGACAAGAGACCCAGTACTTC	CASSLGGYGQETQYF
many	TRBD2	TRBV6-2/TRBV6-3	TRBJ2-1	TGTGCCAGCAGTCGGGGCGGGGGGATCGGGAGTGAGCAGTTCTTC	CASSRGGGIGSEQFF
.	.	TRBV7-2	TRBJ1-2	TGTGCCAGCAGCTTAGACGGCATATACTATGGCTACACCTTC	CASSLDGIYYGYTF
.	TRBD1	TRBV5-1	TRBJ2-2	TGCGCCAGCAGCTCTATGGTCCCGGGACAGGGACAAAAGAGGCTGTTTTTT	CASSSMVPGQGQKRLFF
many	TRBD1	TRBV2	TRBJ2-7	TGTGCCAGCAGTTTCTATACAGGGGGGTCGGGCGAGCAGTACTTC	CASSFYTGGSGEQYF
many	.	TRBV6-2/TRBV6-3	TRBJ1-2	TGTGCCAGCACCCTCTCGGGGACGCCGGGTGGCTACACCTTC	CASTLSGTPGGYTF
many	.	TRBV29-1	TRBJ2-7	TGCAGCGCAGGGGCAGGGGTCTCCTACGAGCAGTACTTC	CSAGAGVSYEQYF
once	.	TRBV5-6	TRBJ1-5	TGTGCCAGCAGCTTAGCTCAACTTAGCAATCAGCCCCAGCATTTT	CASSLAQLSNQPQHF
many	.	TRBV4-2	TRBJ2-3	TGTGCCAGCAGCCAAGAAAAGGCTTTTACAGATACGCAGTATTTT	CASSQEKAFTDTQYF
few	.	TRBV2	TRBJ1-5	TGTGCCAGCAGTTCAGACAGTTTCAATCAGCCCCAGCATTTT	CASSSDSFNQPQHF
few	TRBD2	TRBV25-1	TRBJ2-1	TGTGCCAACAGGTCGGGGGGCTCCTACAATGAGCAGTTCTTC	CANRSGGSYNEQFF
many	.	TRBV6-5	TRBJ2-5	TGTGCCAGCAGTTACGCGACAGGAGAAGAGACCCAGTACTTC	CASSYATGEETQYF
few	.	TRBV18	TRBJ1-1	TGTGCCAACTCACCAGCAACCGGGATTGAAGCTTTCTTT	CANSPATGIEAFF
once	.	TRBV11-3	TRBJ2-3	TGTGCCAGCAGCCAAGGGCTAGCGTATACGCAGTATTTT	CASSQGLAYTQYF